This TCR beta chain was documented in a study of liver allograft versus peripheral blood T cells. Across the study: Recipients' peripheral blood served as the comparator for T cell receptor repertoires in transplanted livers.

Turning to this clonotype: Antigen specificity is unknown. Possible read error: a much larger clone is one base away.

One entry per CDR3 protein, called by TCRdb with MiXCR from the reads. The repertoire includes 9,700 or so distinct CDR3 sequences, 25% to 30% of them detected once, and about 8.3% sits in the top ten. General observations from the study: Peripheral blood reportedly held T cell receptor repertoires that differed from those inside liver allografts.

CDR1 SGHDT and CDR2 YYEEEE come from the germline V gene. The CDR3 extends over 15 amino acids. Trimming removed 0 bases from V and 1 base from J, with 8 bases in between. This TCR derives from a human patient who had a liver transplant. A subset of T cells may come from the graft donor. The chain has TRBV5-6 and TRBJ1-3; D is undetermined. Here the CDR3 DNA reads TGTGCCAGCAGCTTGGCCGGGATATCTGGAAACACCATATATTTT. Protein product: CASSLAGISGNTIYF.